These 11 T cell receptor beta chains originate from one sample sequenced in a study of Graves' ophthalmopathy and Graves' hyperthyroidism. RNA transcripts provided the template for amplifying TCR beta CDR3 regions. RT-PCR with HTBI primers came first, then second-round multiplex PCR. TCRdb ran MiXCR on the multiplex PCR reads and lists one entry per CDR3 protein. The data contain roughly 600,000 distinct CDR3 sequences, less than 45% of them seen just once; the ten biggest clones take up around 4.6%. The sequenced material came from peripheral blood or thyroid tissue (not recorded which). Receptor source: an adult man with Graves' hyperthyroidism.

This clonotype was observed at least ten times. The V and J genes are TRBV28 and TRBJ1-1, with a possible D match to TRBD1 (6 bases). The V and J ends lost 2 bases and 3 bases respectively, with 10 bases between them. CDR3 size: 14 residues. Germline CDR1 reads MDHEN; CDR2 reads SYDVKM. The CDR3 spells CASSLVGADTEAFF. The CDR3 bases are TGTGCCAGCAGTTTAGTGGGGGCCGACACTGAAGCTTTCTTT. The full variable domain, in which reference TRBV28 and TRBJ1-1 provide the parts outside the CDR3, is DVKVTQSSRYLVKRTGEKVFLECVQDMDHENMFWYRQDPGLGLRLIYFSYDVKMKEKGDIPEGYSVSREKKERFSLILESASTNQTSMYLCASSLVGADTEAFFGQGTRLTVV.

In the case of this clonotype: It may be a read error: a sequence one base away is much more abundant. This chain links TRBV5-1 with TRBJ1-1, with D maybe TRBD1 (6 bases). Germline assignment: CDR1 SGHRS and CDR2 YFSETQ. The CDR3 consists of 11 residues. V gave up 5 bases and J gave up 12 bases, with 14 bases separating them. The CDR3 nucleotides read TGCGCCAGCAGATACGGGGGCGAATCTTTCTTT. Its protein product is CASRYGGESFF.

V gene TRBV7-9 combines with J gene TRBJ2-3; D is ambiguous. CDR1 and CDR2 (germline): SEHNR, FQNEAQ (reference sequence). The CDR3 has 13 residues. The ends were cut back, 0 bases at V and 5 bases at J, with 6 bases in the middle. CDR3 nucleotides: TGTGCCAGCAGCTTAGCGATGGGAGATACGCAGTATTTT. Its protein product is CASSLAMGDTQYF.

The CDR3 DNA is TGTGCCAGTAGTATTCTGCGCGGGAGTGGAAGTGAGCAGTTCTTC. This sequence encodes CASSILRGSGSEQFF. The chain recombines TRBV19 with TRBJ2-1; 7 bases fit TRBD2. Trimming cost V 3 bases and J 9 bases; bases outside gene matches: 11. The CDR3 consists of 15 residues. CDR1 is LNHDA, CDR2 SQIVND, per germline (reference sequence).

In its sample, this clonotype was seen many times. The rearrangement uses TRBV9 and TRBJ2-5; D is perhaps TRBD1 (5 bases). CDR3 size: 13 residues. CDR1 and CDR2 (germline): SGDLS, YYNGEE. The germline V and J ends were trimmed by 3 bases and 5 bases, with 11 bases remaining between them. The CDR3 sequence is CASSAQGLETQYF. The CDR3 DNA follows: TGTGCCAGCAGCGCGCAGGGTCTTGAGACCCAGTACTTC.

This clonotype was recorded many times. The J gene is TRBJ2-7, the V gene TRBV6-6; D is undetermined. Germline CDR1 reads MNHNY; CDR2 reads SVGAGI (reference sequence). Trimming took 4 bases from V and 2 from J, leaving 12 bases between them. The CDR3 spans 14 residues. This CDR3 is CASSSDAITYEQYF. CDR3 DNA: TGTGCCAGCAGTTCAGATGCGATTACCTACGAGCAGTACTTC.

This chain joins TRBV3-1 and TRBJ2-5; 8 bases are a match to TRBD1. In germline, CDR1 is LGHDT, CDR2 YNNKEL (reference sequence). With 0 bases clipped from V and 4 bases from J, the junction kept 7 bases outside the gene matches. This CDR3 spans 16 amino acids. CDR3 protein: CASSQDPAGTGETQYF. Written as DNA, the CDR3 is TGTGCCAGCAGCCAAGACCCCGCCGGGACAGGAGAGACCCAGTACTTC.

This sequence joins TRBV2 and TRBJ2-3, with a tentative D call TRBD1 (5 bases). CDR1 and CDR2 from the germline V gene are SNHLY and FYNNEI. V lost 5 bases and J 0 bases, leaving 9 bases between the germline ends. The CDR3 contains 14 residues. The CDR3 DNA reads TGTGCCAGCAGTCAGGGTGAGAGCACAGATACGCAGTATTTT. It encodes CASSQGESTDTQYF.

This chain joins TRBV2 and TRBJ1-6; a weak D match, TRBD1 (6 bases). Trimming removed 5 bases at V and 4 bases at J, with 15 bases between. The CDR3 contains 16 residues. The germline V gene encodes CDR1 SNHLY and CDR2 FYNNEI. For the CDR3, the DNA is TGTGCCAGCAGTTTATCGGGGGGCAGGTATAATTCACCCCTCCACTTT. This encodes CASSLSGGRYNSPLHF.

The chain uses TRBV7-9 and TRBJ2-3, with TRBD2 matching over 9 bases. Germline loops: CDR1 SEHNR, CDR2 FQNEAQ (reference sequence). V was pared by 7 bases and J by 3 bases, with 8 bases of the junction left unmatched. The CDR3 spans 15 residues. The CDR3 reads CASTSPTSGTDTQYF. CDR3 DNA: TGTGCCAGCACCAGCCCAACTAGCGGGACAGATACGCAGTATTTT.

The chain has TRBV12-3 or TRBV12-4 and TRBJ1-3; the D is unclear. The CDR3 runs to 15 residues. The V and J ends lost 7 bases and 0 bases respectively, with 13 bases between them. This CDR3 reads CASTPGILSGNTIYF. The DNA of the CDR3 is TGTGCCAGCACCCCGGGGATTCTCTCTGGAAACACCATATATTTT.